Shown below are 9 T cell receptor beta chains from a single sample sequenced in a study of blood T cell repertoires in COVID-19. Clones were sequenced by immunoSEQ multiplex PCR, and TCRdb holds only the in-frame ones, with some missing. There are 250,000 to 300,000 clones in the sample; roughly 90% occur only once, and 0.8% lies in the top ten. Sequenced input: peripheral blood. All receptors derive from a woman aged 30 to 39 with acute or convalescent COVID-19.

The sample holds one count of this clone. This sequence joins TRBV14 and TRBJ2-2; no definite D call. V was shortened by 1 base and J by 4 bases, with 4 bases between the two germline ends. The CDR3 has 13 amino acids. Per the germline V gene, CDR1 is SGHDN and CDR2 is FVKESK. This CDR3 is CASSQVSTGELFF. CDR3 coding DNA: TGTGCCAGCAGCCAAGTGAGCACCGGGGAGCTGTTTTTT.

About this clone: Mismatch with germline at one junction end may stem from a read error. The CDR3 sequence is CAWSGGGSNQPQHF. CDR3 coding DNA: TGTGCCTGGAGTGGAGGGGGCAGCAACCAGCCCCAGCATTTT. This rearrangement joins TRBV30 to TRBJ1-5; 7 nucleotides line up with TRBD1. Germline lookup yields CDR1 GTSNPN and CDR2 SVGIG (reference sequence). The CDR3 extends over 14 amino acids.

The chain combines TRBV7-6 with TRBJ2-5; 8 nucleotides agree with TRBD2. Trimming at V came to 5 bases and at J to 4 bases, leaving 6 bases not matched to a gene. The CDR3 has 14 residues. CDR1 and CDR2 (germline): SGHVS, FNYEAQ. DNA for the CDR3: TGTGCCAGCAGCCAAACCGGGACTAGAGAGACCCAGTACTTC. Translation gives CASSQTGTRETQYF.

The chain carries TRBV10-3 and TRBJ1-5, with a tentative D call TRBD1 (5 bases). V dropped 5 bases and J dropped 4 bases, with 9 bases sitting between them. The CDR3 has 13 residues. Germline V gives CDR1 ENHRY, CDR2 SYGVKD. The CDR3 DNA is TGTGCCATCAGTCAAACAGGAAATCAGCCCCAGCATTTT. This encodes CAISQTGNQPQHF.

The chain recombines TRBV21-1 with TRBJ2-7; the D segment call TRBD2 is taken from the table without a DNA check. TRBV21-1 is assigned pseudogene status. The CDR3 contains 16 residues. The CDR3 protein is CASSKRGWGGNYEQYF. The CDR3 region has the DNA TGTGCCAGCAGCAAAAGGGGTTGGGGAGGGAACTACGAGCAGTACTTC.

CDR3 sequence reads: CASSIAGGTGELFF. The CDR3 DNA sequence: TGTGCCAGTAGTATTGCGGGAGGTACCGGGGAGCTGTTTTTT. This sequence joins TRBV19 and TRBJ2-2, with TRBD2 identical over 8 bases. Per the germline V gene, CDR1 is LNHDA and CDR2 is SQIVND (reference sequence). This CDR3 spans 14 amino acids. V lost 3 bases to trimming and J lost 5 bases; unmatched junction nucleotides: 2.

This chain links TRBV2 with TRBJ2-1; a weak D match, TRBD1 (6 bases). The germline V gene has CDR1 SNHLY and CDR2 FYNNEI. With 1 base removed from V and 0 bases from J, the gap between germline ends came to 22 bases. The CDR3 has 20 amino acids. This CDR3 is CASSEVTGTSSPSSYNEQFF. The CDR3 DNA follows: TGTGCCAGCAGTGAAGTAACCGGGACAAGCAGTCCGAGCTCCTACAATGAGCAGTTCTTC.

The rearrangement links TRBV2 to TRBJ2-5, with 12 bases aligning to TRBD2. CDR3 length: 16 residues. Losses at the gene ends were 6 bases for V and 2 bases for J; bases not matched to a gene: 7. CDR1 is SNHLY and CDR2 is FYNNEI in the germline V gene. The CDR3 DNA is TGTGCCAGCAGCCTAGGACTAGCGGGACTTCAAGAGACCCAGTACTTC. The encoded protein is CASSLGLAGLQETQYF.

In regard to this clone: An end of the junction does not agree with germline; a read error may underlie this. V is TRBV19 and J is TRBJ2-4; 10 bases line up with TRBD2. Germline V gene lookup returns CDR1 LNHDA and CDR2 SQIVND (reference sequence). This CDR3 contains 14 residues. The CDR3 is CASTIAGGENIQYF. The CDR3 region has the DNA TGTGCCAGTACTATAGCGGGAGGCGAAAACATTCAGTACTTC. Full variable domain (missing parts from reference TRBV19 and TRBJ2-4): DGGITQSPKYLFRKEGQNVTLSCEQNLNHDAMYWYRQDPGQGLRLIYYSQIVNDFQKGDIAEGYSVSREKKESFPLTVTSAQKNPTAFYLCASTIAGGENIQYFGAGTRLSVL.